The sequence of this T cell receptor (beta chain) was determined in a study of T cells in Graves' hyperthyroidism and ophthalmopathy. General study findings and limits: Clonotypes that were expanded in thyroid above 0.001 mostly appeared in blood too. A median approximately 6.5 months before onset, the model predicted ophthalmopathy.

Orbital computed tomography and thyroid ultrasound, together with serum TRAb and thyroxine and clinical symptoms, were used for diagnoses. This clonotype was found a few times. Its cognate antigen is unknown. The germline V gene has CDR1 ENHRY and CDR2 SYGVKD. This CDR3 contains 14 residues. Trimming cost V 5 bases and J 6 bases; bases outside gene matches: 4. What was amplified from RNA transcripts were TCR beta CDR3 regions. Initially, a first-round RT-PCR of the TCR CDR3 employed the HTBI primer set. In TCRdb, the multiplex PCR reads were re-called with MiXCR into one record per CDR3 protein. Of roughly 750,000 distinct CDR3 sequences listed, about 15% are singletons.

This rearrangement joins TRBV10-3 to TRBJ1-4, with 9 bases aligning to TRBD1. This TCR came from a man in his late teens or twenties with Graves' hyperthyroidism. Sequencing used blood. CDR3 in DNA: TGTGCCATCAGTAGACAGGGGGACGATGAAAAACTGTTTTTT. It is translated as CAISRQGDDEKLFF.